This T cell receptor (beta chain) stems from a study of control samples from healthy donors and cancer patients. TCRdb's table, derived via immunoSEQ multiplex PCR, lists solely in-frame clones and lacks some. Of roughly 150,000 clones in the sample, about 90% were seen once. The junction had 4 bases not matched to a gene; V was cut back by 7 bases and J by 0 bases. CDR3 length equals 14 residues. Germline assignment: CDR1 SNHLY and CDR2 FYNNEI. This clonotype was sampled from a young man in good health. The sequencing input was blood. The rearrangement uses TRBV2 and TRBJ2-7; 9 bases agree with TRBD1. The CDR3 loop is CASIRDRVSYEQYF. The CDR3 nucleotides are TGTGCCAGCATTAGGGACAGGGTCTCCTACGAGCAGTACTTC.